This T cell receptor (beta chain) was sequenced for a study of T cell repertoires in cytomegalovirus infection. Study overall: A matching HLA type, together with CMV infection, was signaled by public TCR beta signatures.

A single record per CDR3 protein comes from TCRdb applying MiXCR to the reads. The sample shows about 490,000 distinct CDR3 sequences, about 11% of them seen only once. Findings and caveats of the study: Clonotype analysis showed dominance of the ex vivo response by HLA-C-restricted CMV-specific TCR beta clonotypes.

This clonotype was recorded at least ten times. Its matching antigen is unknown. The germline CDR1 and CDR2 sequences are SQVTM and ANQGSEA. This CDR3 has 14 amino acids. V gave up 5 bases and J gave up 0 bases, with 8 bases separating them. The chain uses TRBV29-1 and TRBJ2-6; D call uncertain. This sequence originates from a human donor in good health (CMV status not recorded). Some clones in this sample may be carry-over from other donors' samples. Sequencing was done on a sample of PBMCs. Written as DNA, the CDR3 is TGCAGCGTTTATACCAGCTCTGGGGCCAACGTCCTGACTTTC. Protein sequence: CSVYTSSGANVLTF.